A selection of T cell receptor beta chains follows, all from one sample in a study of identical twins. TCRdb re-derived calls from the 5' RACE reads in MiXCR, one entry per CDR3 protein. The profile shows around 680,000 distinct CDR3 sequences, 8.6% of them singletons. The same sample was also studied in work on yellow fever vaccine responses in identical twins.

Sample: PBMCs. The receptors come from a woman aged 18-29 years in good health. The CDR3 runs from the conserved cysteine through the conserved F or W. The D gene is left open where the match is weak. Clone size is shown for a subset of rows, as once, few, many or a class of expanded clone.

CDR3 DNA	CDR3 protein	V gene	J gene	clone size	D gene
TGTGCCATCAGTGGTCGGAATGGAGAGACCCAGTACTTC	CAISGRNGETQYF	TRBV10-3	TRBJ2-5	many	.
TGTGCCAGCAGCCAAGAAGCGGGGGGGCCGCCGTTCTTC	CASSQEAGGPPFF	TRBV3-1	TRBJ2-1	.	TRBD2
TGCAGTGCGGACTCAGCCGGGGGGGCCTCCTACGAGCAGTACTTC	CSADSAGGASYEQYF	TRBV20-1	TRBJ2-7	few	TRBD2
TGTGCCAGCAGAAAGACAGGGTTAGTGGGAGGTGAAAAACTGTTTTTT	CASRKTGLVGGEKLFF	TRBV27	TRBJ1-4	.	TRBD1
TGCGCCAGCAGCTTGGAGGGAGGGAGACACTCCTACAATGAGCAGTTCTTC	CASSLEGGRHSYNEQFF	TRBV5-1	TRBJ2-1	few	TRBD2
TGTGCCAGCAGCCAGACTAGTCTCAGGGGAACAGATACGCAGTATTTT	CASSQTSLRGTDTQYF	TRBV9	TRBJ2-3	.	.
TGTGCCAGCAGCGCCGGGACAGGAGGACAGCCCCAGCATTTT	CASSAGTGGQPQHF	TRBV5-4	TRBJ1-5	many	TRBD1
TGTGCCAGCAGTCTTCCGGACAGGGGCGGTGAAGCTTTCTTT	CASSLPDRGGEAFF	TRBV12-3/TRBV12-4	TRBJ1-1	many	TRBD1
TGCGCCAGCAGCTTGTTCTCAGCGGGGGGCACAGATACGCAGTATTTT	CASSLFSAGGTDTQYF	TRBV5-1	TRBJ2-3	.	TRBD2
TGTGCCAGCAGCTTAAGATCTACAGACCCCTACAATGAGCAGTTCTTC	CASSLRSTDPYNEQFF	TRBV7-9	TRBJ2-1	.	.
TGTGCCAGCAGCCAAGAAAACGAGCCAGATACGCAGTATTTT	CASSQENEPDTQYF	TRBV4-2	TRBJ2-3	.	.
TGTGCCCTACAGGAAGGCTACGAGCAGTACTTC	CALQEGYEQYF	TRBV7-9	TRBJ2-7	many	.
TGTGCCAGCAGCTCAGAGGACAGGCTTGGCTACGAGCAGTACTTC	CASSSEDRLGYEQYF	TRBV7-9	TRBJ2-7	many	TRBD1
TGTGCCAGCAGTGGGACAGGAGGTATTAGAGGCTACACCTTC	CASSGTGGIRGYTF	TRBV12-3/TRBV12-4	TRBJ1-2	many	TRBD1
TGTGCCAGCAGTTATCCCTCGGGCCTGAGCAATGAGCAGTTCTTC	CASSYPSGLSNEQFF	TRBV28	TRBJ2-1	few	.
TGTGCCAGCAGCCCTAGGACAGGGGCCGTGAACACTGAAGCTTTCTTT	CASSPRTGAVNTEAFF	TRBV7-8	TRBJ1-1	few	TRBD1
TGTGCCAGCAGCCAGGGAGGTTTAGGGACTGAAGCTTTCTTT	CASSQGGLGTEAFF	TRBV12-3/TRBV12-4	TRBJ1-1	.	.
TGTGCCAGCAGTTTATCCGGTTGGGCAAACCCTAGTGTCGACGAGCAGTACTTC	CASSLSGWANPSVDEQYF	TRBV27	TRBJ2-7	many	.
TGTGCCAGCAGCTTAACGGGCATTAGCACAGATACGCAGTATTTT	CASSLTGISTDTQYF	TRBV7-3	TRBJ2-3	many	.
TGTGCCAGCTCCGGGGGATTAGGCTACGAGCAGTACTTC	CASSGGLGYEQYF	TRBV10-3	TRBJ2-7	few	.
TGTGCCAGCAGTGATCCATCCGCGGGGGTGTATATGTATACGCAGTATTTT	CASSDPSAGVYMYTQYF	TRBV25-1	TRBJ2-3	few	TRBD2
TGTGCCAGCAGACCTTCCGGGACAGGGGGCAACTATGGCTACACCTTC	CASRPSGTGGNYGYTF	TRBV6-1	TRBJ1-2	.	TRBD1